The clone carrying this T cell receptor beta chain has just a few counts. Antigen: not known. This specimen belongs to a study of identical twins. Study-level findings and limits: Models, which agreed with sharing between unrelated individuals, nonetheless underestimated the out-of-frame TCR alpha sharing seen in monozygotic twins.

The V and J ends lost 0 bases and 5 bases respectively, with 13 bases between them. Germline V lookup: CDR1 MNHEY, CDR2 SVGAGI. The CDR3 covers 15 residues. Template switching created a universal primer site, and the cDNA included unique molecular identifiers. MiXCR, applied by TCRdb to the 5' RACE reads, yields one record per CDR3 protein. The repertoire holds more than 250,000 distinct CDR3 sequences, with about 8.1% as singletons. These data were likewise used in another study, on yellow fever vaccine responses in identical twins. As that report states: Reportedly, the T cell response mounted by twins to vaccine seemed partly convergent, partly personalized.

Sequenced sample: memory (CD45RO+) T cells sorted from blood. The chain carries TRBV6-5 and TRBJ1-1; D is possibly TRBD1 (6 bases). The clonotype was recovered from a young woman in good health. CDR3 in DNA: TGTGCCAGCAGTTACTCGAGAGATACAGGGACTGAAGCTTTCTTT. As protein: CASSYSRDTGTEAFF.